This T cell receptor beta chain was observed in a study of human T cells and chemical hapten exposure (dated by TCRdb to about 2021). As for the study more broadly: For sensitization, 2% DPC in acetone was applied to an approximately 2 cm by approximately 2 cm area of upper inner arm skin. Roughly 30 alopecia patients gave blood for TCR sequencing at one to four time points (pre-sensitization, 2, 6 and 24 weeks). Patch tests used Finn chambers with 0.01% DPC on the upper back, scored after 6 days by International Contact Dermatitis Research Group standards. Blood was sampled from patients pre-sensitization (week 0) and at 2, 6 and about 24 weeks after DPC sensitization. The libraries were sequenced as a pool, and the TCR yield per sample differed mostly because of small variations in library volumes within the pool. Patients additionally received weekly therapeutic DPC doses to the scalp throughout the approximately 22-week study period. The mostly female patient cohort included alopecia areata with under or over 50% scalp involvement, alopecia totalis and alopecia universalis. The study tracked peripheral blood TCR repertoire changes in vivo during primary and secondary sensitization to the hapten diphenylcyclopropenone (DPC) in alopecia patients.

The germline V gene provides CDR1 SNHLY and CDR2 FYNNEI. The CDR3 measures 16 amino acids from cysteine to phenylalanine. Solely the CDR3 DNA is kept, with 48 bases framed from the first base. V has 2 bases trimmed and J has 4 bases trimmed; junction bases matching no gene number 7. On this clonotype itself: Its antigen remains undetermined. Within one base of it there is no much larger clone, and no base qualities were kept.

The library was obtained by RACE. Sequencing relied on a NextSeq 500. During library preparation, unique molecular identifiers were attached to individual cDNA molecules so that TCRs could be counted quantitatively and reproducibly. Each blood RNA sample was used to sequence both TCR alpha and TCR beta chains. In the source study's methods: The median number of TCRs per sample was over 95,000, ranging from 23,224 to 690,600. V, J and CDR3 annotation of the TCR reads was carried out using the Decombinator software suite. For PS versus PT1 abundance plots, all samples were subsampled to the same number of TCRs (28,000). TCRs were defined as expanded if absent before sensitization and observed at least eight times at the 2-week time point. TCRdb reran the public reads through fastp at Q25 and MiXCR, keeping productive beta chains. Every CDR3 protein is listed once, alongside the most common genes and DNA of its rows. TCRdb's processing, not the authors', yielded these V and J calls. The table for this sample lists 250,000 or so distinct CDR3 sequences; approximately 8% of them were counted only once. The ten biggest clones cover 1.2% of the sample.

The intended sense of this specimen's time point label: pre-sensitization, week 0. Per the publication, the treatment or condition label means: therapeutic diphenylcyclopropenone sensitization with weekly scalp DPC. At each patch-test visit, blood was drawn before the patch test was applied. Eligible patients were aged 18 to 70, diagnosed with alopecia, deemed suitable for DPC therapy, and excluded if pregnant. Total RNA was extracted from unfractionated whole blood collected in Tempus Blood RNA tubes. Points the paper makes about the study in general: Repeated subsampling changed both the strength of the expansion versus patch-test correlation and the threshold at which the correlation became significant. Patch test score correlated positively with the number of PT1 expanded TCRs, reaching significance at thresholds 8, 16 and 32 but not at 4. Compared with pre-sensitization or healthy control sets, expanded TCRs formed significantly more large CDR3 similarity clusters, which is consistent with antigen-driven responses. No change with DPC sensitization was found in the number of TCRs above 1 in 1000 frequency, and no evidence of global repertoire structure alterations was found. Alopecia, a presumed autoimmune disease, was present in all patients, so the immune response of the patients might differ from that of healthy individuals.

This receptor was identified in a man between 18 and 29 years old with alopecia areata. Some clones in this sample may be carry-over from other donors' samples. The rearrangement joined TRBV2 to TRBJ2-1, with 8 junctional bases fitting TRBD1. The sample consisted of whole blood, taken in connection with sensitization to the hapten diphenylcyclopropenone (DPC). The nucleotides are TGTGCCAGCAGTGAAAGTTGGGACAGGTATTACAATGAGCAGTTCTTC. This gives the protein CASSESWDRYYNEQFF.